This TCR beta chain was identified during a study of human T cells and chemical hapten exposure. Study information: TCR yields per sample varied mostly from small pooled library volume differences. Overall study results and limits: The number of TCRs above 1 in 1000 frequency did not change after DPC sensitization. Expanded TCRs showed more large CDR3 clusters than pre-sensitization or healthy control sets.

A single record per CDR3 protein comes from TCRdb applying MiXCR to the RACE reads. Of about 340,000 distinct CDR3 sequences listed, roughly 6.9% are singletons. The time point is: patch test 1, 2 weeks after DPC sensitization. Regarding treatment: therapeutic diphenylcyclopropenone sensitization with weekly scalp DPC. The study enrolled 18 to 70-year-old alopecia patients suitable for DPC. Germline V gene data show CDR1 as DFQATT and CDR2 as SNEGSKA (reference sequence). The CDR3 contains 15 residues. Deletions cut 3 bases from V and 5 bases from J, with 19 bases between. In this sample, this clonotype turned up a few times. Its antigen is not identified.

This TCR was sampled from a woman aged 18-30 years with alopecia areata. Some clones in this sample may be carry-over from other donors' samples. The rearrangement links TRBV20-1 to TRBJ1-2, with a tentative D call TRBD1 (5 bases). The material was whole blood, obtained in connection with sensitization to the hapten diphenylcyclopropenone (DPC). The CDR3 sequence is CSASALPWGPYGYTF. CDR3 bases: TGCAGTGCTAGCGCCCTTCCGTGGGGACCTTATGGCTACACCTTC.